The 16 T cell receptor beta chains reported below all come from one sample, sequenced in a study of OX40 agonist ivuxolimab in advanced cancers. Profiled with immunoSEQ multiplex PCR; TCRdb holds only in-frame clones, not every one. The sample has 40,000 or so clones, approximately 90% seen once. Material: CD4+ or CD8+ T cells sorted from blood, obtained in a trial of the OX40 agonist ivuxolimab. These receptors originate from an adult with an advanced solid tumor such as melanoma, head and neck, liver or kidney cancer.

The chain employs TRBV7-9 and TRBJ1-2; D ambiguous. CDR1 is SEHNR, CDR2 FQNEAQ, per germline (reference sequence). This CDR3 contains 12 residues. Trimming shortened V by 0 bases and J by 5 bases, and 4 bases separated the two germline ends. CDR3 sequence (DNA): TGTGCCAGCAGCTTAGCTGAATATGGCTACACCTTC. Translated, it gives CASSLAEYGYTF.

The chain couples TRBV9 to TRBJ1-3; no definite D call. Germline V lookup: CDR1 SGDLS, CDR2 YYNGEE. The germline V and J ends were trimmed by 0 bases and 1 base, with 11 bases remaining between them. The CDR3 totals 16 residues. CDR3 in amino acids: CASSVAGFRSGNTIYF. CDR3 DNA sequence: TGTGCCAGCAGCGTAGCAGGTTTCAGGTCTGGAAACACCATATATTTT.

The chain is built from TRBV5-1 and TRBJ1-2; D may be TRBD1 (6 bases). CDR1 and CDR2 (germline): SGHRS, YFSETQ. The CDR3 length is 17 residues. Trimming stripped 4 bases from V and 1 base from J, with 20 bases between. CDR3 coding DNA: TGCGCCAGCAGCCCGGGGGGCAGAAGGAATGGTAACTATGGCTACACCTTC. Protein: CASSPGGRRNGNYGYTF. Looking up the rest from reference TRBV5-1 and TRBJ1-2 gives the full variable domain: KAGVTQTPRYLIKTRGQQVTLSCSPISGHRSVSWYQQTPGQGLQFLFEYFSETQRNKGNFPGRFSGRQFSNSRSEMNVSTLELGDSALYLCASSPGGRRNGNYGYTFGSGTRLTVV.

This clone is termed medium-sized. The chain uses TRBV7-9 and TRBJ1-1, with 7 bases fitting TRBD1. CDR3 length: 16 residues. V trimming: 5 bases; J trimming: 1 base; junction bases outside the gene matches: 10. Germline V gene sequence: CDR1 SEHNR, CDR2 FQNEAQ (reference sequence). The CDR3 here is CASSQSTGSGNTEAFF. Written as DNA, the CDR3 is TGTGCCAGCAGCCAGTCGACAGGGTCAGGGAACACTGAAGCTTTCTTT.

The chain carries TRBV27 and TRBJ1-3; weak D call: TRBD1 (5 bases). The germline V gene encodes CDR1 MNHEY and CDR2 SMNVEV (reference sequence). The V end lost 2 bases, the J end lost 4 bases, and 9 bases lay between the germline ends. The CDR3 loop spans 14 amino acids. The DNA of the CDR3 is TGTGCCAGCAGTTTACAGGGTGGGGGAAACACCATATATTTT. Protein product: CASSLQGGGNTIYF.

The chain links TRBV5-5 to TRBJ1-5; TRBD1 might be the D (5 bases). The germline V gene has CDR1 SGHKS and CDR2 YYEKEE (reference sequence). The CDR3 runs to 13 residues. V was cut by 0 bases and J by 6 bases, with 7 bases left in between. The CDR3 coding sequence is TGTGCCAGCAGCTTGGGGGACGGTCAGCCCCAGCATTTT. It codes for CASSLGDGQPQHF. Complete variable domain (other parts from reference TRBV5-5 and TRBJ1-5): DAGVTQSPTHLIKTRGQQVTLRCSPISGHKSVSWYQQVLGQGPQFIFQYYEKEERGRGNFPDRFSARQFPNYSSELNVNALLLGDSALYLCASSLGDGQPQHFGDGTRLSIL.

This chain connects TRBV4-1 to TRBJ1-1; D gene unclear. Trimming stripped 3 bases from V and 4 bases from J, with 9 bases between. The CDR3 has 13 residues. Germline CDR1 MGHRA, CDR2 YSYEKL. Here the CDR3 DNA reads TGCGCCAGCAGCCACCTAATTAGCACTGAAGCTTTCTTT. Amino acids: CASSHLISTEAFF.

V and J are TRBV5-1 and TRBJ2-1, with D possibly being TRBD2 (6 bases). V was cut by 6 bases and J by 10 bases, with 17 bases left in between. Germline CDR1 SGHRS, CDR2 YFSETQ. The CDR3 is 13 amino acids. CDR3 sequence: CASILGGAGEQFF. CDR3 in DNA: TGCGCCAGCATCCTCGGAGGGGCCGGGGAGCAGTTCTTC.

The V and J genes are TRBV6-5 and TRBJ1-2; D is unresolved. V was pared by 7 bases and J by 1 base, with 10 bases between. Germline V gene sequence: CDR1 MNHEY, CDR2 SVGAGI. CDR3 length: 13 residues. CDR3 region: CASTSHRNYGYTF. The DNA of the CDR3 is TGTGCCAGCACCTCACACCGTAACTATGGCTACACCTTC.

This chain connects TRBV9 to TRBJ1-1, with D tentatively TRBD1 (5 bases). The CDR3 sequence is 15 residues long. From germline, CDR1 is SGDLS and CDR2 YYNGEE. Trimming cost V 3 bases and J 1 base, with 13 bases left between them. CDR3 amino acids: CASSETGRSNTEAFF. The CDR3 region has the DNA TGTGCCAGCAGCGAAACGGGACGGTCGAACACTGAAGCTTTCTTT.

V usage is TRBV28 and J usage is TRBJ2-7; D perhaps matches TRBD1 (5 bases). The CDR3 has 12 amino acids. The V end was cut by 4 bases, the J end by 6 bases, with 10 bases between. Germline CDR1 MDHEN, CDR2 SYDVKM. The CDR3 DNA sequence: TGTGCCAGCAGTTCCGCTAGGGGCGAGCAGTACTTC. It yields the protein CASSSARGEQYF.

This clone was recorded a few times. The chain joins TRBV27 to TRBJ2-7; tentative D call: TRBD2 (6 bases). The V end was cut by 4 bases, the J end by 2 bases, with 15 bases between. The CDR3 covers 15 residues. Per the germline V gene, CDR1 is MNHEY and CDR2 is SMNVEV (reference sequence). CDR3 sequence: CASSSRGSGTYEQYF. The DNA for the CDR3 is TGTGCCAGCAGTTCCCGGGGTAGCGGCACCTACGAGCAGTACTTC.

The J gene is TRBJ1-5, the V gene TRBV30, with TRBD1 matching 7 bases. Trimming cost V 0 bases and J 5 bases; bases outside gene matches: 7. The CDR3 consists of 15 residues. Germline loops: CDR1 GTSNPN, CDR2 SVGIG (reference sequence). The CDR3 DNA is TGTGCCTGGAGTGTTCGCGGCAGGGGGGATCAGCCCCAGCATTTT. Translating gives CAWSVRGRGDQPQHF.

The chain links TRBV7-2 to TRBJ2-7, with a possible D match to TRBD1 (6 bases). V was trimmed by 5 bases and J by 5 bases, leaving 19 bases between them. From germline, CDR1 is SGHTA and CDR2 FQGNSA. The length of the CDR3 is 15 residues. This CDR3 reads CASSPGVPALDEQYF. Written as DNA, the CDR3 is TGTGCCAGCAGCCCAGGGGTCCCAGCTTTGGACGAGCAGTACTTC. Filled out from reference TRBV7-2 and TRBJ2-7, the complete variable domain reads GAGVSQSPSNKVTEKGKDVELRCDPISGHTALYWYRQSLGQGLEFLIYFQGNSAPDKSGLPSDRFSAERTGGSVSTLTIQRTQQEDSAVYLCASSPGVPALDEQYFGPGTRLTVT.

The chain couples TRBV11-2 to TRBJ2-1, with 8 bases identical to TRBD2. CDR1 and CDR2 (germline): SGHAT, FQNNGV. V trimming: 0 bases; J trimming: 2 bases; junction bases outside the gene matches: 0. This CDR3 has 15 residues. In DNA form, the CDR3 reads TGTGCCAGCAGCTTAGAAGCGGGGGCCTACAATGAGCAGTTCTTC. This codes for CASSLEAGAYNEQFF.

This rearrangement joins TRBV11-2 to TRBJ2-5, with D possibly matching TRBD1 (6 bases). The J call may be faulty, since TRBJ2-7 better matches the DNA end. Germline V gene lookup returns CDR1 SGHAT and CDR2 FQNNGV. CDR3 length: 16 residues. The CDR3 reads CASSQHPGEGSYEQYF. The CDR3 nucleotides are TGTGCCAGCAGCCAACACCCAGGGGAAGGTTCCTACGAGCAGTACTTC.